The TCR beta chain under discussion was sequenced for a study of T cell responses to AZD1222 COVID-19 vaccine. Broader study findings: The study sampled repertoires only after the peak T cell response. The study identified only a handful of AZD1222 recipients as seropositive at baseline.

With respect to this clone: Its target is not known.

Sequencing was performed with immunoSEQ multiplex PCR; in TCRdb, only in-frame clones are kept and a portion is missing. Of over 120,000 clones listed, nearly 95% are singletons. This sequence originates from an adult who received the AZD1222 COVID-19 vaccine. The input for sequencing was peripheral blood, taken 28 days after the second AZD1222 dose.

CDR3: CSVDPSTDTQYF. Here the CDR3 DNA reads TGCAGCGTAGACCCTAGCACAGATACGCAGTATTTT. The chain employs TRBV29-1 and TRBJ2-3; D uncertain. V was shortened by 6 bases and J by 0 bases, with 7 bases between the two germline ends. CDR3 length: 12 amino acids. Germline V lookup: CDR1 SQVTM, CDR2 ANQGSEA.